Shown below are 32 T cell receptor beta chains from a single sample sequenced in a study of blood T cell repertoires in COVID-19. Using immunoSEQ multiplex PCR, the repertoire was profiled, and TCRdb retains in-frame clones only, with some absent. The data show about 190,000 clones, over 75% seen once. Sequenced sample: peripheral blood. These TCRs come from a woman aged 40 to 50 who had recovered from COVID-19.

V and J are TRBV18 and TRBJ1-2, with D perhaps matching TRBD1 (5 bases). CDR1 KGHSH and CDR2 LQKENI come from the germline V gene. This CDR3 has 14 residues. V lost 3 bases to trimming and J lost 5 bases, with 13 bases between them. The CDR3 sequence: CASSPLQDTYGYTF. The DNA for the CDR3 is TGTGCCAGCTCACCGCTACAGGACACTTATGGCTACACCTTC.

The V gene is TRBV11-2, the J gene TRBJ2-1; no clear D gene. Germline loops: CDR1 SGHAT, CDR2 FQNNGV. This CDR3 has 11 residues. V gave up 5 bases and J gave up 5 bases, with 4 bases separating them. The CDR3: CASSHHNEQFF. The CDR3 bases are TGTGCCAGCAGCCATCACAATGAGCAGTTCTTC.

The genes are TRBV27 and TRBJ1-1; unclear D gene. The CDR3 has 15 residues. In germline, CDR1 is MNHEY, CDR2 SMNVEV (reference sequence). V lost 10 bases to trimming and J lost 1 base, with 19 bases between them. CDR3 DNA sequence: TGTGCCACCCCTACCGAAGCGAAGAGGAACACTGAAGCTTTCTTT. It is translated as CATPTEAKRNTEAFF.

V and J are TRBV18 and TRBJ2-7, with 10 bases fitting TRBD2. Germline values: CDR1 KGHSH, CDR2 LQKENI. The CDR3 is 18 amino acids. V shed 3 bases, J shed 0 bases, and the junction held 11 bases outside the gene matches. The CDR3 DNA reads as TGTGCCAGCTCACCCCCGATAGGGACTAGCGCAAACTCCTACGAGCAGTACTTC. Amino acid sequence: CASSPPIGTSANSYEQYF.

CDR3 protein: CSAARGYEQYF. The CDR3 region has the DNA TGCAGTGCTGCTAGGGGCTACGAGCAGTACTTC. The chain has TRBV20-1 and TRBJ2-7; perhaps TRBD1 as D (5 bases). Germline CDR1 is DFQATT and CDR2 is SNEGSKA (reference sequence). V dropped 5 bases and J dropped 3 bases, with 8 bases sitting between them. CDR3 length: 11 residues.

The rearrangement joins TRBV6-1 to TRBJ2-1; D is unclear. Trimming removed 3 bases at V and 7 bases at J, with 10 bases between. Germline V gene lookup returns CDR1 MNHNS and CDR2 SASEGT. The CDR3 runs to 13 residues. The CDR3 sequence: CASSERQSNEQFF. CDR3 nucleotides: TGTGCCAGCAGTGAGCGGCAATCGAATGAGCAGTTCTTC.

The chain recombines TRBV19 with TRBJ2-5, with D unresolved. The germline V and J ends were trimmed by 5 bases and 0 bases, with 7 bases remaining between them. In germline, CDR1 is LNHDA, CDR2 SQIVND (reference sequence). The CDR3 sequence is 13 residues long. In nucleotides, the CDR3 is TGTGCCAGTAGTCCAGTCTACCAAGAGACCCAGTACTTC. Its protein is CASSPVYQETQYF. Supplemented by reference TRBV19 and TRBJ2-5, the full variable domain reads DGGITQSPKYLFRKEGQNVTLSCEQNLNHDAMYWYRQDPGQGLRLIYYSQIVNDFQKGDIAEGYSVSREKKESFPLTVTSAQKNPTAFYLCASSPVYQETQYFGPGTRLLVL.

The chain employs TRBV25-1 and TRBJ1-1; D not resolved. The CDR3 loop spans 11 amino acids. With 4 bases removed from V and 11 bases from J, the gap between germline ends came to 11 bases. The germline V gene has CDR1 MGHDK and CDR2 SYGVNS. CDR3 nucleotide sequence: TGTGCCAGCAGTGGGCTTGAGGGTGCTTTCTTT. Its translation is CASSGLEGAFF.

V usage is TRBV18 and J usage is TRBJ2-5, with TRBD1 matching 7 bases. CDR1 KGHSH and CDR2 LQKENI come from the germline V gene. This CDR3 spans 15 amino acids. V lost 3 bases to trimming and J lost 2 bases; unmatched junction nucleotides: 6. In nucleotides, the CDR3 is TGTGCCAGCTCACCGCGAGGGGACAGTCAAGAGACCCAGTACTTC. Its translation is CASSPRGDSQETQYF.

The V and J genes are TRBV7-9 and TRBJ2-1, with D perhaps matching TRBD2 (5 bases). The CDR3 is made up of 14 amino acids. V was trimmed by 2 bases and J by 4 bases, leaving 9 bases between them. CDR1 is SEHNR, CDR2 FQNEAQ, per germline (reference sequence). In DNA form, the CDR3 reads TGTGCCAGCAGCTTAAGCGGAGCATACAATGAGCAGTTCTTC. Translation gives CASSLSGAYNEQFF.

The rearrangement uses TRBV11-2 and TRBJ1-5; D is possibly TRBD1 (5 bases). The V end was cut by 3 bases, the J end by 7 bases, with 13 bases between. This CDR3 has 14 amino acids. The germline gives CDR1 SGHAT, CDR2 FQNNGV. The CDR3: CASSLGLQGQPQHF. As DNA, the CDR3 is TGTGCCAGCAGCTTGGGCCTCCAGGGACAGCCCCAGCATTTT.

The chain employs TRBV11-3 and TRBJ2-3, with 15 bases that match TRBD2. Germline CDR1 SGHNT, CDR2 YENEEA. Losses at the gene ends were 5 bases for V and 0 bases for J; bases not matched to a gene: 6. The CDR3 runs 18 residues. The CDR3 DNA reads TGTGCCAGCAGCAAGGGACTAGCGGGAGGTGCTAGCACAGATACGCAGTATTTT. Its protein is CASSKGLAGGASTDTQYF.

The chain combines TRBV18 with TRBJ2-2, with TRBD2 identical over 9 bases. CDR1 and CDR2 from the germline V gene are KGHSH and LQKENI. The J segment lost 3 bases and the V segment lost 5 bases, leaving 7 bases of the junction unmatched. The CDR3 totals 16 residues. The CDR3: CASSRASGTYTGELFF. For the CDR3, the DNA is TGTGCCAGCTCAAGGGCTAGCGGGACGTACACCGGGGAGCTGTTTTTT.

V usage is TRBV9 and J usage is TRBJ2-2; weak D call: TRBD2 (6 bases). Deletions cut 0 bases from V and 6 bases from J, with 15 bases between. The CDR3 sequence is 16 residues long. The V gene's germline CDR1 is SGDLS and CDR2 YYNGEE. Written as DNA, the CDR3 is TGTGCCAGCAGCGTAGCAACGGGAGTATTTGCCGGGGAGCTGTTTTTT. Its translation is CASSVATGVFAGELFF.

The chain is built from TRBV27 and TRBJ2-1, with no clear D. The germline CDR1 and CDR2 sequences are MNHEY and SMNVEV (reference sequence). The CDR3 contains 11 residues. Trimming removed 6 bases at V and 12 bases at J, with 12 bases between. CDR3 coding DNA: TGTGCCAGCAGCTCCCAGCGCCGGCAGTTCTTC. Translating it yields CASSSQRRQFF.

This clone was found once. The V call is TRBV9, the J call TRBJ2-1, with TRBD2 matching over 7 bases. Looked up from germline, CDR1 is SGDLS and CDR2 is YYNGEE. The ends lost 4 bases at V and 6 bases at J; junction bases unmatched: 7. The CDR3 runs 14 residues. The DNA for the CDR3 is TGTGCCAGCAGCACTTCGGGAGGAGTCAATGAGCAGTTCTTC. Translation gives CASSTSGGVNEQFF.

This chain connects TRBV7-2 to TRBJ2-3; 15 nucleotides align to TRBD2. Looked up from germline, CDR1 is SGHTA and CDR2 is FQGNSA. J gave up 6 bases and V 5 bases, and 9 bases lay outside the gene matches. This CDR3 comprises 17 residues. Written as DNA, the CDR3 is TGTGCCAGCAGCCTCGACGGACTAGCGGGAGGGTCGGATACGCAGTATTTT. It yields the protein CASSLDGLAGGSDTQYF.

CDR3 nucleotide sequence: TGCGCCAGCAGCCAAGAGGTTGGGACAGGGTGGGCCAAAAACATTCAGTACTTC. Residues: CASSQEVGTGWAKNIQYF. The V and J genes are TRBV4-3 and TRBJ2-4; 9 nucleotides line up with TRBD1. This CDR3 region has 18 residues. Per germline, CDR1 LGHNA and CDR2 YSLEER. V dropped 0 bases and J dropped 1; count of bases not matched to a gene: 7.

V and J are TRBV28 and TRBJ1-6, with TRBD1 identical over 7 bases. V was clipped by 6 bases and J by 2 bases; unmatched bases: 4. CDR1 is MDHEN and CDR2 is SYDVKM in the germline V gene. CDR3 size: 15 residues. The CDR3 here is CASRPTGTYNSPLHF. The CDR3 DNA reads as TGTGCCAGCAGGCCGACAGGGACCTATAATTCACCCCTCCACTTT.

The chain carries TRBV29-1 and TRBJ2-1; a weak D match, TRBD2 (6 bases). V was cut by 7 bases and J by 2 bases, with 18 bases left in between. The CDR3 has 15 residues. Germline values: CDR1 SQVTM, CDR2 ANQGSEA. The CDR3 region is CSAEVSGGTYNEQFF. As DNA, the CDR3 is TGCAGCGCGGAAGTTAGCGGTGGCACCTACAATGAGCAGTTCTTC.

The chain uses TRBV3-1 (or the pseudogene TRBV3-2) and TRBJ2-5, with D perhaps TRBD2 (6 bases). Per germline, CDR1 LGHDT and CDR2 YNNKEL (reference sequence). Trimming left V 6 bases short and J 2 bases short, with 13 bases between. The CDR3 consists of 14 residues. The chain's CDR3 is CASSPLATQETQYF. In DNA form, the CDR3 reads TGTGCCAGCAGTCCACTAGCCACACAAGAGACCCAGTACTTC.

V and J are TRBV27 and TRBJ1-2, with D possibly being TRBD1 (6 bases). The germline V gene has CDR1 MNHEY and CDR2 SMNVEV (reference sequence). V was trimmed by 4 bases and J by 5 bases, leaving 17 bases between them. The CDR3 is made up of 15 amino acids. The CDR3 nucleotides read TGTGCCAGCAGTTCGAAGACAGGACCTGGGTATGGCTACACCTTC. Amino acids: CASSSKTGPGYGYTF.

Regarding this clone: At the DNA level, this CDR3 is encoded by other sequences in the same sample as well. The chain couples TRBV12-3 or TRBV12-4 to TRBJ2-5; 7 bases fit TRBD2. J gave up 5 bases and V 0 bases, and 0 bases lay outside the gene matches. This CDR3 comprises 13 residues. DNA for the CDR3: TGTGCCAGCAGTTTAGCGGGAGGGGAGACCCAGTACTTC. Amino acids: CASSLAGGETQYF.

The chain links TRBV4-3 to TRBJ2-3; 14 nucleotides match TRBD2. The CDR3 has 16 residues. Germline V gives CDR1 LGHNA, CDR2 YSLEER. V lost 0 bases to trimming and J lost 4 bases; unmatched junction nucleotides: 0. In DNA, the CDR3 is TGCGCCAGCAGCCAAGAGACTAGCGGGAGGGCAGATACGCAGTATTTT. Translated, it gives CASSQETSGRADTQYF.

This clone has just one count. V usage is TRBV6-1 and J usage is TRBJ2-5; perhaps TRBD2 as D (5 bases). The CDR3 is made up of 16 amino acids. CDR1 MNHNS and CDR2 SASEGT come from the germline V gene. With 3 bases removed from V and 5 bases from J, the gap between germline ends came to 19 bases. DNA of the CDR3: TGTGCCAGCAGTGACCCCCGGACGAAAACGGGGGAGACCCAGTACTTC. It specifies CASSDPRTKTGETQYF.

This chain connects TRBV27 to TRBJ2-2; 11 bases map to TRBD2. The germline V gene has CDR1 MNHEY and CDR2 SMNVEV (reference sequence). CDR3 length: 15 amino acids. V shed 6 bases, J shed 5 bases, and the junction held 5 bases outside the gene matches. The CDR3 loop is CASRETSGATGELFF. As DNA, the CDR3 is TGTGCCAGCAGGGAGACTAGCGGGGCGACCGGGGAGCTGTTTTTT.

This sequence joins TRBV10-3 and TRBJ2-7; TRBD1 might be the D (5 bases). Per the germline V gene, CDR1 is ENHRY and CDR2 is SYGVKD. The CDR3 runs to 13 residues. V lost 7 bases to trimming and J lost 2 bases, with 12 bases between them. The chain's CDR3 is CAIKKDIPYEQYF. The CDR3 DNA sequence: TGTGCCATCAAGAAGGACATTCCCTACGAGCAGTACTTC.

The chain employs TRBV7-2 and TRBJ2-3, with TRBD2 identical over 14 bases. The CDR3 is 18 residues long. J gave up 3 bases and V 5 bases, and 10 bases lay outside the gene matches. Germline CDR1 and CDR2: SGHTA and FQGNSA. CDR3 coding DNA: TGTGCCAGCAGCCAAGACACCGGGACTAGCGGGAGTACAGATACGCAGTATTTT. This codes for CASSQDTGTSGSTDTQYF.

The rearrangement joins TRBV6-6 to TRBJ1-1; D perhaps matches TRBD1 (5 bases). The CDR3 runs 13 residues. CDR1 and CDR2 from the germline V gene are MNHNY and SVGAGI (reference sequence). Trimming shortened V by 0 bases and J by 10 bases, and 12 bases separated the two germline ends. CDR3 bases: TGTGCCAGCAGTTACTCGGGAGGGGTGGGAGCTTTCTTT. Its translation is CASSYSGGVGAFF.

This clone was seen just once. This chain joins TRBV5-1 and TRBJ2-1, with a possible D match to TRBD2 (6 bases). Germline values: CDR1 SGHRS, CDR2 YFSETQ. The length of the CDR3 is 16 residues. V was pared by 0 bases and J by 0 bases, with 10 bases between. Written as DNA, the CDR3 is TGCGCCAGCAGCTTGGTAGCGGACGTCTCCTACAATGAGCAGTTCTTC. This sequence encodes CASSLVADVSYNEQFF.

CDR3 DNA: TGCGCCAGCAGCCAGGGGGACAGGGGCGGCTACGAGCAGTACTTC. Its translation: CASSQGDRGGYEQYF. V usage is TRBV4-1 and J usage is TRBJ2-7, with 10 bases aligning to TRBD1. There are 15 residues in the CDR3. V lost 3 bases to trimming and J lost 3 bases; unmatched junction nucleotides: 5. CDR1 and CDR2 from the germline V gene are MGHRA and YSYEKL.

The J gene is TRBJ2-3, the V gene TRBV7-8; D is uncertain. Germline values: CDR1 SGHVS, CDR2 FQNEAQ. The CDR3 spans 12 residues. Deletions cut 5 bases from V and 8 bases from J, with 11 bases between. The CDR3 protein is CASSPGLGTQYF. As DNA, the CDR3 is TGTGCCAGCAGCCCGGGTTTAGGTACGCAGTATTTT.